These 22 T cell receptor beta chains were sequenced from one sample in a study of blood T cell repertoires in COVID-19 (dated by TCRdb to the early 2020s). The library was built by means of the immunoSEQ multiplex PCR assay. Entries here come from immuneACCESS through TCRdb and include only in-frame sequences with V and J called. Some clones fail to appear in such tables; in the studies checked, an unresolved V gene covers under half of the shortfall, and the cause of the remainder is unknown. The sample yields under 300,000 clones; around 89% were counted once. 2.4% of the sample is in the top ten clones. The specimen was PBMCs or T cells enriched from blood (not recorded which). The source of these receptors is a woman in her late teens or twenties who had recovered from COVID-19.

The genes are TRBV9 and TRBJ2-1; D possibly corresponds to TRBD2 (7 bases). Trimming removed 4 bases at V and 8 bases at J, with 22 bases between. The CDR3 is made up of 16 amino acids. Germline CDR1 and CDR2: SGDLS and YYNGEE. The CDR3 spells CASSPGFSGGHYEQFF. DNA of the CDR3: TGTGCCAGCAGCCCTGGGTTTTCGGGGGGCCACTATGAGCAGTTCTTC.

This chain links TRBV10-3 with TRBJ2-1, with 8 bases identical to TRBD2. Trimming took 11 bases from V and 9 from J; bases not matched to a gene: 6. The CDR3 has 11 residues. Germline CDR1 reads ENHRY; CDR2 reads SYGVKD. The CDR3 spells CAAGGAGEQFF. The CDR3 DNA is TGTGCCGCCGGGGGGGCAGGTGAGCAGTTCTTC.

The chain couples TRBV28 to TRBJ1-5; the D is unclear. V was pared by 4 bases and J by 1 base, with 5 bases between. This CDR3 comprises 13 residues. Germline loops: CDR1 MDHEN, CDR2 SYDVKM. The CDR3 bases are TGTGCCAGCAGTTGGCAGAGCAATCAGCCCCAGCATTTT. Encoded protein: CASSWQSNQPQHF. Supplemented by reference TRBV28 and TRBJ1-5, the full variable domain reads DVKVTQSSRYLVKRTGEKVFLECVQDMDHENMFWYRQDPGLGLRLIYFSYDVKMKEKGDIPEGYSVSREKKERFSLILESASTNQTSMYLCASSWQSNQPQHFGDGTRLSIL.

The genes are TRBV6-6 and TRBJ1-2, with 10 nucleotides matching TRBD1. CDR3 length equals 14 residues. The germline gives CDR1 MNHNY, CDR2 SVGAGI (reference sequence). Losses at the gene ends were 5 bases for V and 8 bases for J; bases not matched to a gene: 8. The CDR3 here is CASSPFGTGEGYTF. CDR3 in DNA: TGTGCCAGCAGTCCCTTTGGGACAGGGGAAGGCTACACCTTC.

For the CDR3, the DNA is TGTGCCAGCAGTCTAGCGGGGGGAGGTACGCAGTATTTT. Translation: CASSLAGGGTQYF. The V call is TRBV6-4, the J call TRBJ2-3, with TRBD2 matching 11 bases. With V trimmed by 5 bases and J by 8 bases, 3 bases remained unmatched. Per the germline V gene, CDR1 is MRHNA and CDR2 is SNTAGT. This CDR3 contains 13 residues.

A single count supports this clone. The gene calls are TRBV28 and TRBJ2-1; 11 bases agree with TRBD2. The CDR3 is 17 amino acids. Germline lookup yields CDR1 MDHEN and CDR2 SYDVKM. Losses at the gene ends were 4 bases for V and 4 bases for J; bases not matched to a gene: 9. CDR3 sequence: CASSYYPGLAEYNEQFF. The CDR3 bases are TGTGCCAGCAGTTACTACCCGGGACTAGCGGAATACAATGAGCAGTTCTTC.

The rearrangement joins TRBV5-1 to TRBJ1-1; D gene uncertain. Trimming stripped 0 bases from V and 4 bases from J, with 10 bases between. Germline CDR1 and CDR2: SGHRS and YFSETQ. The CDR3 runs to 14 residues. The CDR3 sequence: CASSLGEEGTEAFF. Here the CDR3 DNA reads TGCGCCAGCAGCTTGGGCGAGGAGGGCACTGAAGCTTTCTTT.

Here the CDR3 reads CASTQNRVIFTF. The CDR3 region has the DNA TGTGCCAGCACCCAAAACAGGGTTATTTTCACCTTC. This chain joins TRBV28 and TRBJ1-2; D is possibly TRBD1 (6 bases). From germline, CDR1 is MDHEN and CDR2 SYDVKM. The CDR3 loop spans 12 amino acids. The ends were cut back, 7 bases at V and 13 bases at J, with 19 bases in the middle.

J is TRBJ2-1 and V is TRBV5-1; D may be TRBD2 (5 bases). Trimming removed 1 base at V and 4 bases at J, with 15 bases between. The CDR3 loop spans 16 amino acids. Germline V gene lookup returns CDR1 SGHRS and CDR2 YFSETQ. CDR3 coding DNA: TGCGCCAGCAGCTTGATACCGGGGAGTGTTTACAATGAGCAGTTCTTC. Its protein is CASSLIPGSVYNEQFF. The full variable domain, in which reference TRBV5-1 and TRBJ2-1 provide the parts outside the CDR3, is KAGVTQTPRYLIKTRGQQVTLSCSPISGHRSVSWYQQTPGQGLQFLFEYFSETQRNKGNFPGRFSGRQFSNSRSEMNVSTLELGDSALYLCASSLIPGSVYNEQFFGPGTRLTVL.

V usage is TRBV3-1 (or the pseudogene TRBV3-2) and J usage is TRBJ2-1, with a weak D call TRBD2 (6 bases). V was trimmed by 0 bases and J by 9 bases, leaving 18 bases between them. The CDR3 covers 16 residues. Germline V gene sequence: CDR1 LGHDT, CDR2 YNNKEL (reference sequence). The CDR3 sequence is CASSQERLASYGEQFF. CDR3 bases: TGTGCCAGCAGCCAAGAGCGCCTAGCGAGCTACGGTGAGCAGTTCTTC.

This clone was recorded only once. The V call is TRBV6-5, the J call TRBJ1-2; 9 positions match TRBD1. V shed 0 bases, J shed 2 bases, and the junction held 1 base outside the gene matches. There are 15 residues in the CDR3. The germline CDR1 and CDR2 sequences are MNHEY and SVGAGI. In DNA, the CDR3 is TGTGCCAGCAGTTACTCCGGGACAGGGAACTATGGCTACACCTTC. Translated: CASSYSGTGNYGYTF.

This chain links TRBV5-1 with TRBJ1-3; no definite D call. CDR1 is SGHRS, CDR2 YFSETQ, per germline. The CDR3 is 15 amino acids. Trimming pared 2 bases from V and 4 bases from J, leaving 13 bases between. CDR3 bases: TGCGCCAGCAGCTTCTCCGCGTCCGGGGGAAACACCATATATTTT. As protein: CASSFSASGGNTIYF.

The rearrangement links TRBV13 to TRBJ1-3, with 7 bases aligning to TRBD1. Germline CDR1 is PRHDT and CDR2 is FYEKMQ (reference sequence). The CDR3 is 18 amino acids. Germline trimming cut 6 bases from V and 0 bases from J; bases unmatched to any gene: 14. DNA for the CDR3: TGTGCCAGCAGTTATAGCGGAGGGGGCCGGAGCTCTGGAAACACCATATATTTT. Protein: CASSYSGGGRSSGNTIYF.

The chain is built from TRBV6-5 and TRBJ1-2; D not resolved. This CDR3 is 15 amino acids long. Germline V gene sequence: CDR1 MNHEY, CDR2 SVGAGI. The germline V and J ends were trimmed by 6 bases and 3 bases, with 17 bases remaining between them. The DNA of the CDR3 is TGTGCCAGCAGAAGAGGGTCTGATCGGGACTATGGCTACACCTTC. Protein sequence: CASRRGSDRDYGYTF.

V and J are TRBV10-1 and TRBJ2-3; 8 nucleotides match TRBD1. Per germline, CDR1 WNHNN and CDR2 SYGVQD (reference sequence). Unmatched junction bases numbered 8, after V lost 2 bases and J lost 1 base. The CDR3 length is 17 residues. The CDR3 region has the DNA TGCGCCAGCAGTGAGCCGAGGACAGGGCTCGGCACAGATACGCAGTATTTT. Its translation is CASSEPRTGLGTDTQYF.

This chain connects TRBV27 to TRBJ2-2, with 7 bases matching TRBD1. The CDR3 loop spans 16 amino acids. Germline CDR1 reads MNHEY; CDR2 reads SMNVEV (reference sequence). V trimming: 10 bases; J trimming: 5 bases; junction bases outside the gene matches: 16. The CDR3 DNA sequence: TGTGCCACCAAGGTGAGGACAGGCGACGGGACCGGGGAGCTGTTTTTT. Its protein product is CATKVRTGDGTGELFF.

This chain links TRBV28 with TRBJ1-2, with D possibly TRBD1 on 6 matching bases. The CDR3 is 16 residues long. V was shortened by 4 bases and J by 1 base, with 16 bases between the two germline ends. Germline V gene sequence: CDR1 MDHEN, CDR2 SYDVKM. In DNA form, the CDR3 reads TGTGCCAGCAGTTACACGGGGGGCGGGATTAACTATGGCTACACCTTC. Translating it yields CASSYTGGGINYGYTF.

The CDR3 loop is CASSSQRTDAYF. The CDR3 DNA follows: TGTGCCAGCAGCTCACAAAGGACTGATGCGTACTTC. The chain uses TRBV7-2 and TRBJ2-5; tentatively, D is TRBD2 (5 bases). Germline V gene sequence: CDR1 SGHTA, CDR2 FQGNSA. Trimming removed 4 bases at V and 13 bases at J, with 16 bases between. This CDR3 spans 12 amino acids.

In its sample, this clone was seen once. The J gene is TRBJ2-5, the V gene TRBV20-1, with D unclear. CDR3 length: 11 amino acids. Germline CDR1 is DFQATT and CDR2 is SNEGSKA (reference sequence). V was trimmed by 2 bases and J by 12 bases, leaving 13 bases between them. CDR3 in amino acids: CSARSQHLKYF. CDR3 DNA sequence: TGCAGTGCTAGATCACAACACCTCAAGTACTTC.

This chain joins TRBV10-2 and TRBJ1-4; D gene unclear. The germline CDR1 and CDR2 sequences are WSHSY and SAAADI. The CDR3 totals 13 residues. V was cut by 7 bases and J by 1 base, with 7 bases left in between. CDR3 nucleotide sequence: TGCGCCAGCAAGCGAAAAACTAATGAAAAACTGTTTTTT. Translation: CASKRKTNEKLFF.

V gene TRBV19 combines with J gene TRBJ2-7; D perhaps matches TRBD2 (6 bases). This CDR3 is 16 amino acids long. Germline loops: CDR1 LNHDA, CDR2 SQIVND (reference sequence). Trimming pared 3 bases from V and 3 bases from J, leaving 18 bases between. CDR3 nucleotide sequence: TGTGCCAGTAGTATGCGGGGAAGCCGATTAAACTACGAGCAGTACTTC. Translating gives CASSMRGSRLNYEQYF.

The genes are TRBV11-3 and TRBJ1-1, with D possibly being TRBD1 (5 bases). Trimming pared 5 bases from V and 8 bases from J, leaving 18 bases between. This CDR3 comprises 14 residues. CDR1 and CDR2 from the germline V gene are SGHNT and YENEEA. CDR3: CASSPDGQQLEAFF. The CDR3 nucleotides are TGTGCCAGCAGCCCAGACGGACAACAGCTAGAAGCTTTCTTT.